This TCR beta chain came from a study of T cells in Graves' hyperthyroidism and ophthalmopathy. A note on this clonotype: One end of the junction varies from germline; a read error may be responsible.

TCR beta CDR3 regions were amplified from RNA transcripts. HTBI primers drove first-round RT-PCR of the TCR CDR3. TCRdb used MiXCR to reprocess the multiplex PCR reads, holding one entry per CDR3 protein. The sample has under 450,000 distinct CDR3 sequences, about 17% seen once. The CDR3 is 17 amino acids. Germline CDR1 MGHRA, CDR2 YSYEKL. The chain couples TRBV4-1 to TRBJ2-5, with 9 bases fitting TRBD2. The clonotype originates from a woman in her twenties or thirties with Graves' hyperthyroidism that later progressed to Graves' ophthalmopathy. Sequenced input: blood. Here the CDR3 reads CASSQVGRGGALETQYF. CDR3 nucleotide sequence: TGTGCCAGCAGCCAAGTCGGCCGCGGGGGGGCCTTAGAGACCCAGTACTTC.